The clone carrying this T cell receptor beta chain has just one count. Antigen: not known. V was trimmed by 3 bases and J by 0 bases, leaving 9 bases between them. From germline, CDR1 is KGHSH and CDR2 LQKENI. The CDR3 is 15 residues long. The sample comes from a study of T cell responses to AZD1222 COVID-19 vaccine. Notes on the study in general: No day 14 peak samples; only post-peak repertoires were characterized. Just a handful of AZD1222 recipients were seropositive at baseline. A mostly white British donor set with more females was recruited, and clonal diversity was possibly underestimated.

Here immunoSEQ multiplex PCR was the method, and the copy in TCRdb shows in-frame clones only, minus some. The data contain around 170,000 clones, 85% to 90% of them singletons. The specimen was peripheral blood, collected 28 days after the second AZD1222 dose. The sequence came from an adult who received the AZD1222 COVID-19 vaccine. The rearrangement joins TRBV18 to TRBJ1-5, with unresolved D. CDR3 sequence (DNA): TGTGCCAGCTCACCGGTGATGACTAGCAATCAGCCCCAGCATTTT. Its translation: CASSPVMTSNQPQHF.